One sample yielded the 17 T cell receptor beta chains listed below, sequenced in a study of blood T cell repertoires in COVID-19. Measured with immunoSEQ multiplex PCR; TCRdb has only the in-frame clones, and not every one. The sample lists fewer than 60,000 clones, 81% occurring once. The sequenced sample was peripheral blood. The receptors derive from a woman older than 75 with COVID-19, enrolled during active disease.

The chain combines TRBV6-5 with TRBJ2-7, with TRBD1 matching over 7 bases. V lost 4 bases to trimming and J lost 2 bases; unmatched junction nucleotides: 8. From germline, CDR1 is MNHEY and CDR2 SVGAGI. The CDR3 is 15 residues long. In DNA, the CDR3 is TGTGCCAGCAGTTGGAGTCCCGGGACAGCCTACGAGCAGTACTTC. Its protein is CASSWSPGTAYEQYF.

The V call is TRBV5-1, the J call TRBJ2-3; a possible D gene is TRBD2 (6 bases). The germline CDR1 and CDR2 sequences are SGHRS and YFSETQ. This CDR3 is 15 amino acids long. V lost 5 bases and J 3 bases, leaving 16 bases between the germline ends. CDR3 region: CASRSWGDGTDTQYF. Written as DNA, the CDR3 is TGCGCCAGCAGGTCGTGGGGGGACGGGACAGATACGCAGTATTTT.

The CDR3 here is CASSYQGLGYTF. DNA of the CDR3: TGTGCCAGCAGTTACCAGGGCCTGGGCTACACCTTC. The chain has TRBV6-5 and TRBJ1-2, with D possibly being TRBD1 (5 bases). Deletions cut 2 bases from V and 8 bases from J, with 9 bases between. Germline V gene lookup returns CDR1 MNHEY and CDR2 SVGAGI. The CDR3 loop spans 12 amino acids.

J is TRBJ1-1 and V is TRBV19, with D uncertain. The CDR3 is made up of 13 amino acids. V lost 1 base, J lost 7 bases, and 10 bases lay in between. Per the germline V gene, CDR1 is LNHDA and CDR2 is SQIVND (reference sequence). The CDR3 protein is CASSIGGGGEAFF. The CDR3 DNA is TGTGCCAGTAGTATAGGTGGCGGCGGTGAAGCTTTCTTT.

V and J are TRBV30 and TRBJ2-2; D is unresolved. Looked up from germline, CDR1 is GTSNPN and CDR2 is SVGIG (reference sequence). The CDR3 has 14 residues. V was shortened by 0 bases and J by 5 bases, with 10 bases between the two germline ends. The CDR3 sequence: CAWSVLIGTGELFF. The CDR3, as DNA: TGTGCCTGGAGTGTACTAATTGGTACCGGGGAGCTGTTTTTT.

CDR3 in amino acids: CASSLGGAGGDNEQFF. The CDR3 nucleotides read TGTGCCAGCAGCTTAGGCGGGGCGGGAGGGGACAATGAGCAGTTCTTC. The chain links TRBV7-9 to TRBJ2-1; 9 nucleotides agree with TRBD2. CDR1 and CDR2 from the germline V gene are SEHNR and FQNEAQ (reference sequence). With V trimmed by 1 base and J by 5 bases, 6 bases remained unmatched. This CDR3 comprises 16 residues.

Turning to this clone: One end of the junction varies from germline; a read error may be responsible. The chain joins TRBV7-7 to TRBJ2-7; the D is unclear. Per germline, CDR1 SSHAT and CDR2 FNYEAQ (reference sequence). The CDR3 totals 15 residues. This CDR3 reads CASSLGTTSAAEQYF. As DNA, the CDR3 is TGTGCTAGCAGCTTAGGCACCACGAGCGCCGCCGAGCAGTACTTC.

The gene calls are TRBV13 and TRBJ2-3, with 12 bases identical to TRBD2. This CDR3 is built from 18 residues. Germline V gene data show CDR1 as PRHDT and CDR2 as FYEKMQ (reference sequence). With 4 bases clipped from V and 5 bases from J, the junction kept 13 bases outside the gene matches. The CDR3 reads CASSSTSGRFRGGDTQYF. CDR3 in DNA: TGTGCCAGCAGCTCAACTAGCGGGAGGTTCAGGGGGGGAGATACGCAGTATTTT.

The gene calls are TRBV4-1 and TRBJ2-1, with 15 bases matching TRBD2. Germline CDR1 reads MGHRA; CDR2 reads YSYEKL. The CDR3 contains 20 residues. With V trimmed by 0 bases and J by 0 bases, 6 bases remained unmatched. Here the CDR3 reads CASSQESGTSGRSSYNEQFF. The CDR3 DNA is TGCGCCAGCAGCCAAGAATCCGGGACTAGCGGGAGGAGCTCCTACAATGAGCAGTTCTTC.

Ten or more counts support this clone. This rearrangement joins TRBV28 to TRBJ2-5; D may be TRBD2 (5 bases). The CDR3 consists of 14 residues. Trimming shortened V by 8 bases and J by 5 bases, and 18 bases separated the two germline ends. Germline CDR1 is MDHEN and CDR2 is SYDVKM. The CDR3 is CASARRLSGETQYF. The CDR3 nucleotides are TGTGCCAGCGCCCGCCGGTTGTCGGGGGAGACCCAGTACTTC. Supplemented by reference TRBV28 and TRBJ2-5, the full variable domain reads DVKVTQSSRYLVKRTGEKVFLECVQDMDHENMFWYRQDPGLGLRLIYFSYDVKMKEKGDIPEGYSVSREKKERFSLILESASTNQTSMYLCASARRLSGETQYFGPGTRLLVL.

V and J are TRBV7-9 and TRBJ2-7; D gene unclear. The V gene's germline CDR1 is SEHNR and CDR2 FQNEAQ (reference sequence). The CDR3 sequence is 14 residues long. V was trimmed by 1 base and J by 4 bases, leaving 11 bases between them. The CDR3 DNA reads as TGTGCCAGCAGCTTAGATCAGAACCTGTACGAGCAGTACTTC. Translation gives CASSLDQNLYEQYF. Full variable domain (remainder filled in from reference TRBV7-9 and TRBJ2-7): DTGVSQNPRHKITKRGQNVTFRCDPISEHNRLYWYRQTLGQGPEFLTYFQNEAQLEKSRLLSDRFSAERPKGSFSTLEIQRTEQGDSAMYLCASSLDQNLYEQYFGPGTRLTVT.

This chain uses TRBV5-1 with TRBJ2-7, with TRBD1 identical over 10 bases. The CDR3 length is 17 residues. After removal of 2 bases from V and 0 bases from J, the junction contained 8 bases not matched to a gene. Germline V gene sequence: CDR1 SGHRS, CDR2 YFSETQ. CDR3 in amino acids: CASSLPGTGAFSYEQYF. The CDR3 coding sequence is TGCGCCAGCAGCTTACCCGGGACAGGGGCCTTCTCCTACGAGCAGTACTTC.

The chain links TRBV19 to TRBJ2-1; no reliable D call. Trimming left V 9 bases short and J 4 bases short, with 10 bases between. This CDR3 region has 12 residues. The germline V gene has CDR1 LNHDA and CDR2 SQIVND (reference sequence). The CDR3 loop reads CASTTVYNEQFF. DNA for the CDR3: TGTGCCAGCACCACGGTTTACAATGAGCAGTTCTTC.

V is TRBV28 and J is TRBJ2-3; unclear D gene. The CDR3 covers 14 residues. Germline lookup yields CDR1 MDHEN and CDR2 SYDVKM. V lost 5 bases and J lost 0, with 9 bases in between. The CDR3 DNA reads as TGTGCCAGCAGTCCCCCCTTGAGCACAGATACGCAGTATTTT. It is translated as CASSPPLSTDTQYF.

This clone has a handful of counts. The genes are TRBV6-5 and TRBJ1-3; 11 bases match TRBD1. V trimming: 6 bases; J trimming: 6 bases; junction bases outside the gene matches: 4. The CDR3 sequence is 14 residues long. Germline V lookup: CDR1 MNHEY, CDR2 SVGAGI. DNA for the CDR3: TGTGCCAGCAGCCCGGACAGGGGGCCAAACACCATATATTTT. This sequence encodes CASSPDRGPNTIYF.

In its sample, this clone was seen once. This chain uses TRBV19 with TRBJ2-1; TRBD1 might be the D (5 bases). CDR1 is LNHDA and CDR2 is SQIVND in the germline V gene (reference sequence). V shed 5 bases and J shed 6 bases, with 20 bases lying between them. The CDR3 covers 16 residues. This CDR3 reads CASSDPRAARTNEQFF. The CDR3 coding sequence is TGTGCCAGTAGTGACCCCAGGGCCGCCAGAACCAATGAGCAGTTCTTC.

The chain joins TRBV5-1 to TRBJ1-4; 7 bases match TRBD1. The CDR3 has 13 amino acids. In germline, CDR1 is SGHRS, CDR2 YFSETQ. V lost 3 bases to trimming and J lost 8 bases; unmatched junction nucleotides: 4. The CDR3: CASSSGTVEKLFF. CDR3 bases: TGCGCCAGCAGCTCCGGGACAGTCGAAAAACTGTTTTTT.